Here is one T cell receptor (beta chain) with its context. The target antigen is unknown. This sample is part of a study of cytomegalovirus exposure and HLA in healthy donors. Amplification used 60 Vbeta primers and 13 Jbeta primers. Using immunoSEQ multiplex PCR, the repertoire was profiled, and TCRdb retains in-frame clones only, with some absent. This repertoire includes 200,000 to 250,000 clones. General observations from the study: One cluster of highly shared sequence variants probably arose as a sequencing artifact.

The germline V gene has CDR1 MDHEN and CDR2 SYDVKM. V lost 5 bases and J 2 bases, leaving 10 bases between the germline ends. The CDR3 sequence is 13 residues long. This sequence joins TRBV28 and TRBJ2-7; a possible D gene is TRBD1 (6 bases). The sample was PBMCs. This receptor was obtained from a girl between 2 and 10 years old in good health and CMV-seropositive. In DNA form, the CDR3 reads TGTGCCAGCAGTACGGACAGTACCTACGAGCAGTACTTC. Translating it yields CASSTDSTYEQYF.